Given below is one TCR beta chain in context. The repertoire was sequenced with immunoSEQ multiplex PCR; TCRdb's copy has only in-frame clones and lacks some. The data contain around 2.5 million clones, approximately 93% of them singletons. The V end lost 6 bases, the J end lost 4 bases, and 22 bases lay between the germline ends. The CDR3 consists of 16 residues. From germline, CDR1 is ENHRY and CDR2 SYGVKD. The data derive from a study of shared clonotypes between healthy human individuals. This chain uses TRBV10-3 with TRBJ2-7, with a tentative D call TRBD1 (6 bases). This receptor was identified in a man younger than 35 in good health. Some clones in this sample may be carry-over from other donors' samples. The sequencing sample was made of naive CD4+ T cells from PBMCs. Documented subset: CD45RA+ positively selected. CDR3 coding DNA: TGTGCCATCAGGCAAGCAACAGGGACCTTACCTTACGAGCAGTACTTC. This encodes CAIRQATGTLPYEQYF.